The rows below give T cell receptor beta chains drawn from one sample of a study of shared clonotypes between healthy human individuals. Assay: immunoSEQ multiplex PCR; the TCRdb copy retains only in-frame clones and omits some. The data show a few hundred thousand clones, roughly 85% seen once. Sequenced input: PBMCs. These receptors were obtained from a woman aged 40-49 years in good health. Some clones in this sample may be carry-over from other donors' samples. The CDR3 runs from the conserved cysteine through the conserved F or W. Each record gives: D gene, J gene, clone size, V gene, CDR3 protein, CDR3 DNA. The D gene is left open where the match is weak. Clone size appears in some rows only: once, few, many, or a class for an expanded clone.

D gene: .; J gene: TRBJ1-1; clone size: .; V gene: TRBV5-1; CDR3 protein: CASSRATDKEKAFF; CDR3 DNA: TGCGCCAGCAGCAGGGCGACGGATAAAGAAAAAGCTTTCTTT
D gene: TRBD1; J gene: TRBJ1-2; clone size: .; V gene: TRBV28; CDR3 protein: CASSLLGTGVGGYTF; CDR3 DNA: TGTGCCAGCAGTTTATTGGGGACAGGGGTAGGCGGCTACACCTTC
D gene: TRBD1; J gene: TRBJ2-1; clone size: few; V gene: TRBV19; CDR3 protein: CASSPGTVSYNEQFF; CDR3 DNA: TGTGCCAGTAGTCCAGGGACAGTCTCCTACAATGAGCAGTTCTTC
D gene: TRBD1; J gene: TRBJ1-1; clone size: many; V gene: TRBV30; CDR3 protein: CAWQFLPTGRSTEAFF; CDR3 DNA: TGTGCCTGGCAATTTCTCCCGACAGGGAGGAGCACTGAAGCTTTCTTT
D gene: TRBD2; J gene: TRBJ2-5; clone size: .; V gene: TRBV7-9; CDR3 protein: CASSFTSGSSETQYF; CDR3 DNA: TGTGCCAGCAGCTTTACTAGCGGGAGTTCCGAGACCCAGTACTTC
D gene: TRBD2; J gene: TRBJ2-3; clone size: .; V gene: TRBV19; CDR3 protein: CASSIGTSGHPDTQYF; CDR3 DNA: TGTGCCAGTAGTATTGGGACTAGCGGACACCCAGATACGCAGTATTTT
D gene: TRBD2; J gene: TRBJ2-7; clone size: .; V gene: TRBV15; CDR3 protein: CATSKGGSSYEQYF; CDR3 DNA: TGTGCCACCAGCAAAGGCGGGAGCTCCTACGAGCAGTACTTC
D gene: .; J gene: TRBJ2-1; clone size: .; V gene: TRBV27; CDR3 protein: CASSLSSSSHSYNEQFF; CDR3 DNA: TGTGCCAGCAGTTTATCGAGTTCCTCTCACTCCTACAATGAGCAGTTCTTC
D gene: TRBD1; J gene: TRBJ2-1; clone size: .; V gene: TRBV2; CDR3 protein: CASSGQGAIDEQFF; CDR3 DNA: TGTGCCAGCAGCGGACAGGGGGCGATAGATGAGCAGTTCTTC
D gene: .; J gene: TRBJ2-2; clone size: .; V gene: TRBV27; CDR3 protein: CASSLTSNTGELFF; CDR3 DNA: TGTGCCAGCAGTCTTACGTCGAACACCGGGGAGCTGTTTTTT
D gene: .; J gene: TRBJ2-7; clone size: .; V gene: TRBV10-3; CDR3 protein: CASSDKGSPSEQYF; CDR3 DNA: TGTGCCAGCAGTGACAAGGGGTCCCCCTCCGAGCAGTACTTC
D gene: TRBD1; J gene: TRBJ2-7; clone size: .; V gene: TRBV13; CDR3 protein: CASSSSRDRVQRYEQYF; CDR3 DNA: TGTGCCAGCAGCTCGTCCCGGGACAGGGTCCAACGTTACGAGCAGTACTTC
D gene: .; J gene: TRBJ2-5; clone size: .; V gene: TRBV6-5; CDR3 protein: CASSPTGSETQYF; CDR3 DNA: TGTGCCAGCAGTCCAACAGGGTCCGAGACCCAGTACTTC
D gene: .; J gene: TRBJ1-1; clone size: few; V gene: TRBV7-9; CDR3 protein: CASSLEFSEAFF; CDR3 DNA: TGTGCCAGCAGCTTAGAATTCAGTGAAGCTTTCTTT
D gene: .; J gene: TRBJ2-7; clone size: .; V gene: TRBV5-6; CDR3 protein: CASSLTGSEQYF; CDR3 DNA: TGTGCCAGCAGCTTGACAGGGTCCGAGCAGTACTTC
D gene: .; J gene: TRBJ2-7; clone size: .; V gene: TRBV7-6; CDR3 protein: CASSLVSSGALAGEQYF; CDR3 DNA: TGTGCCAGCAGCTTAGTTAGTAGCGGAGCCCTTGCCGGGGAGCAGTACTTC
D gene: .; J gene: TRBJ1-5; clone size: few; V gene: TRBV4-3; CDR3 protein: CASSQGRETGQPQHF; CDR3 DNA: TGCGCCAGCAGCCAAGGTAGGGAGACAGGCCAGCCCCAGCATTTT
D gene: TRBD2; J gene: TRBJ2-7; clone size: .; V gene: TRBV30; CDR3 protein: CAWAGLRYNYEQYF; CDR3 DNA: TGTGCCTGGGCGGGACTACGTTACAACTACGAGCAGTACTTC
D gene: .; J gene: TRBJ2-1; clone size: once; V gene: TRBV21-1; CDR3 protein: CASSKEVLAGSSYNEQFF; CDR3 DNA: TGTGCCAGCAGCAAAGAAGTGTTAGCGGGAAGCTCCTACAATGAGCAGTTCTTC
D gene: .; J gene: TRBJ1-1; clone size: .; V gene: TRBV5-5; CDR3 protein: CASRGPGEAFF; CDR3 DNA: TGTGCCAGCAGGGGCCCAGGAGAAGCTTTCTTT
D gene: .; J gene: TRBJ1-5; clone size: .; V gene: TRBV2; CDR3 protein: CASSEYRDQPQHF; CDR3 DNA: TGTGCCAGCAGTGAATACCGGGATCAGCCCCAGCATTTT
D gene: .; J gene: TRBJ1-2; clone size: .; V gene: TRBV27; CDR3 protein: CASTSGEGYTF; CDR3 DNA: TGTGCCAGCACTTCAGGGGAAGGCTACACCTTC
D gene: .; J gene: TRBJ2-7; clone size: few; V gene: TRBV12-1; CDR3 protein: CASSPRERENEQYF; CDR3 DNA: TGTGCCAGCAGCCCACGGGAACGGGAGAACGAGCAGTACTTC
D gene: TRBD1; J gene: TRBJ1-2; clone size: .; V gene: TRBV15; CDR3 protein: CATSRGGDSTYGYTF; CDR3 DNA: TGTGCCACCAGCAGAGGGGGGGACAGCACCTATGGCTACACCTTC
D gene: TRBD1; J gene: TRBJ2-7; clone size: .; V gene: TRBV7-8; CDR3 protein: CASSRQGGEQYF; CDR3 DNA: TGTGCCAGCAGCCGACAGGGGGGCGAGCAGTACTTC
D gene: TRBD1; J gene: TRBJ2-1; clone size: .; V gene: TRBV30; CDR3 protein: CAWSLAGTGVRNEQFF; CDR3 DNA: TGTGCCTGGAGTTTAGCCGGGACAGGGGTTAGGAATGAGCAGTTCTTC
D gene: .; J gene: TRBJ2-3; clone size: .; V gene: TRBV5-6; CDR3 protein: CASSLTQGGRTDTQYF; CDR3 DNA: TGTGCCAGCAGCTTGACCCAGGGGGGTCGAACAGATACGCAGTATTTT
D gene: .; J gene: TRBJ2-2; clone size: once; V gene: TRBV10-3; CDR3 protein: CAISEGYQTGELFF; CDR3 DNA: TGTGCCATCAGTGAAGGCTATCAGACCGGGGAGCTGTTTTTT
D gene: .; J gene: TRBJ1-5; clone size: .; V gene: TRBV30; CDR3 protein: CAWSVGHPMGPQHF; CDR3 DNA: TGTGCCTGGAGTGTTGGACACCCGATGGGGCCCCAGCATTTT
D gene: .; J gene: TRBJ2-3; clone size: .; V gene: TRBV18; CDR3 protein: CASSPELGAEDTQYF; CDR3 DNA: TGTGCCAGCTCACCTGAACTGGGAGCTGAAGATACGCAGTATTTT
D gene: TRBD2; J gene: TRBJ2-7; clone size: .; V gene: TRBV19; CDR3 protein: CASSPSGRGEQYF; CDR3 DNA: TGTGCCAGTAGTCCCTCCGGGAGGGGCGAGCAGTACTTC
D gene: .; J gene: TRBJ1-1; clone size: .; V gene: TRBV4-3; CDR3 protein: CASSQVEATEAFF; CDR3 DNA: TGCGCCAGCAGCCAAGTCGAGGCTACTGAAGCTTTCTTT
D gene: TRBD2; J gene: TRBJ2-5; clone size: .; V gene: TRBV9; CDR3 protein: CASSAAGGGETQYF; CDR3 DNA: TGTGCCAGCAGCGCAGCGGGGGGGGGAGAGACCCAGTACTTC
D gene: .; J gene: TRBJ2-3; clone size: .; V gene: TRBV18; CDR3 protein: CASSPPSSDTQYF; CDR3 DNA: TGTGCCAGCTCACCACCAAGCTCAGATACGCAGTATTTT
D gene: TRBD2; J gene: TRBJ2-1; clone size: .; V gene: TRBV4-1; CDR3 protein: CASSQGLAGYNEQFF; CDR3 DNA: TGCGCCAGCAGCCAAGGACTAGCGGGTTACAATGAGCAGTTCTTC
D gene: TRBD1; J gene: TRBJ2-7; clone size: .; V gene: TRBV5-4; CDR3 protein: CASSPTLVGGSEQYF; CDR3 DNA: TGTGCCAGCAGCCCAACCTTAGTAGGGGGCAGCGAGCAGTACTTC
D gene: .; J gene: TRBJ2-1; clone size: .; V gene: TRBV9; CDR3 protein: CASSAEGGTYNEQFF; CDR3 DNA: TGTGCCAGCAGCGCGGAGGGGGGGACCTACAATGAGCAGTTCTTC
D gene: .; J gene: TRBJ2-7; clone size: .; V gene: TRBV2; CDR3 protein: CASSDGTGTYEQYF; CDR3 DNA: TGTGCCAGCAGTGACGGGACTGGAACCTACGAGCAGTACTTC
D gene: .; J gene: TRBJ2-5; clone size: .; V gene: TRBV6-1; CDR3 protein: CASSERVGGPSTQYF; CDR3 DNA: TGTGCCAGCAGTGAAAGGGTCGGGGGGCCCAGTACCCAGTACTTC
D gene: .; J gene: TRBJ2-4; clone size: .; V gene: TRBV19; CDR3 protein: CASSTPRPGSPKNIQYF; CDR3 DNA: TGTGCCAGTAGTACTCCCCGGCCAGGGAGTCCCAAAAACATTCAGTACTTC
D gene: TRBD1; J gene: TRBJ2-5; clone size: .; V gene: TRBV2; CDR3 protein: CASRGQETQYF; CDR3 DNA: TGTGCCAGCAGGGGACAGGAGACCCAGTACTTC